Below, 15 T cell receptor beta chains from the same sample are listed, as sequenced in a study of blood T cells in healthy people across ages. Together with a sample-barcoded 5' primer, a J-beta primer mix was included in a second PCR lasting 7 to 11 cycles. One entry per CDR3 protein results from TCRdb running MiXCR on the 5' RACE reads. The sample yields 850,000 to 1,300,000 distinct CDR3 sequences, more than 40% seen once. Specimen: blood. These receptors all come from a woman in her sixties in good health.

The gene calls are TRBV2 and TRBJ2-3; 7 nucleotides agree with TRBD1. The CDR3 sequence is 16 residues long. J gave up 2 bases and V 2 bases, and 7 bases lay outside the gene matches. The germline CDR1 and CDR2 sequences are SNHLY and FYNNEI. CDR3 protein: CASSESRQGVTDTQYF. CDR3 bases: TGTGCCAGCAGTGAAAGTAGGCAGGGGGTCACAGATACGCAGTATTTT.

This clonotype was seen more than once but under ten times. The chain joins TRBV7-6 to TRBJ1-5; no clear D. The CDR3 runs 15 residues. Per the germline V gene, CDR1 is SGHVS and CDR2 is FNYEAQ. Trimming took 0 bases from V and 2 from J, leaving 8 bases between them. CDR3 bases: TGTGCCAGCAGCTTAGCGGCAGCCGGCAATCAGCCCCAGCATTTT. As protein: CASSLAAAGNQPQHF.

The rearrangement uses TRBV12-3 or TRBV12-4 and TRBJ2-3; TRBD1 aligns across 9 bases. Trimming at V came to 5 bases and at J to 6 bases, leaving 6 bases not matched to a gene. The CDR3 runs to 14 residues. The CDR3 reads CASSATGGRDTQYF. In nucleotides, the CDR3 is TGTGCCAGCAGTGCGACAGGGGGTCGGGATACGCAGTATTTT.

Only a few counts were recorded for this clonotype. This chain links TRBV4-2 with TRBJ1-2; D is undetermined. Germline V CDR1 and CDR2: LGHNA, YNFKEQ. This CDR3 spans 15 amino acids. Trimming left V 0 bases short and J 1 base short, with 9 bases between. CDR3 DNA: TGTGCCAGCAGCCAAGAGACGCTCTTTAACTATGGCTACACCTTC. Encoded protein: CASSQETLFNYGYTF.

This clonotype was counted at least ten times. V usage is TRBV10-3 and J usage is TRBJ2-7; 12 bases are shared with TRBD2. Germline CDR1 ENHRY, CDR2 SYGVKD. The trim removed 10 bases at V and 1 base at J, leaving 2 bases unmatched. The CDR3 is 13 amino acids. The CDR3 DNA reads as TGTGCCACCGGGACTAGCGGGTCCTACGAGCAGTACTTC. Encoded protein: CATGTSGSYEQYF.

The sample holds a few counts of this clonotype. V is TRBV5-1 and J is TRBJ2-2; D gene unclear. This CDR3 region has 16 residues. The V gene's germline CDR1 is SGHRS and CDR2 YFSETQ. The V gene lost 0 bases and the J gene lost 0 bases, with 9 bases spanning the gap. This CDR3 is CASSLAGPPNTGELFF. CDR3 nucleotide sequence: TGCGCCAGCAGCTTGGCTGGGCCCCCGAACACCGGGGAGCTGTTTTTT.

This clonotype turned up a few times. CDR3 sequence: CASRLRSGLGTNEKLFF. CDR3 coding DNA: TGTGCCAGCAGACTCCGGTCGGGGTTGGGAACTAATGAAAAACTGTTTTTT. The chain links TRBV6-2 or TRBV6-3 to TRBJ1-4; D is ambiguous. CDR3 length: 17 amino acids. V lost 6 bases and J lost 1, with 18 bases in between. CDR1 and CDR2 from the germline V gene are MNHEY and SVGEGT.

The chain is built from TRBV10-3 and TRBJ2-7; either TRBD1 or TRBD2 may supply D (5 bases each). This CDR3 comprises 14 residues. Per germline, CDR1 ENHRY and CDR2 SYGVKD. V was cut by 6 bases and J by 7 bases, with 19 bases left in between. CDR3 in amino acids: CAIRGTWDGNEQYF. CDR3 bases: TGTGCCATCAGGGGGACGTGGGACGGCAATGAGCAGTACTTC.

Written as DNA, the CDR3 is TGTGCCAGCAGCGCATATTCTTCCGAGACCCAGTACTTC. It translates to CASSAYSSETQYF. The rearrangement joins TRBV6-5 to TRBJ2-5; D is uncertain. The CDR3 covers 13 residues. Germline V gene data show CDR1 as MNHEY and CDR2 as SVGAGI. Between the trimmed V and J ends, which lost 6 bases and 5 bases, there was a span of 13 bases.

The genes are TRBV10-3 and TRBJ2-1, with D perhaps TRBD1 or TRBD2 (5 bases each). This CDR3 region has 12 residues. CDR1 and CDR2 from the germline V gene are ENHRY and SYGVKD. V lost 8 bases to trimming and J lost 8 bases, with 13 bases between them. In nucleotides, the CDR3 is TGTGCCATCCGGGACGCCGGGGATGAGCAGTTCTTC. The encoded protein is CAIRDAGDEQFF.

This sequence joins TRBV28 and TRBJ1-5; D is ambiguous. This CDR3 has 18 residues. The V gene's germline CDR1 is MDHEN and CDR2 SYDVKM. V lost 3 bases and J lost 0, with 18 bases in between. The CDR3 loop reads CASSFRSPTYSSNQPQHF. Here the CDR3 DNA reads TGTGCCAGCAGTTTTCGGTCCCCAACTTATTCTAGCAATCAGCCCCAGCATTTT.

This clonotype was found a few times. The genes are TRBV12-3 or TRBV12-4 and TRBJ2-1; D is perhaps TRBD1 or TRBD2 (5 bases each). Trimming pared 7 bases from V and 9 bases from J, leaving 16 bases between. The CDR3 contains 13 residues. The CDR3 loop is CASTLLGTSEQFF. CDR3 coding DNA: TGTGCCAGCACCCTCCTGGGGACGAGTGAGCAGTTCTTC.

The table lists this clonotype with a count of one. The chain joins TRBV7-9 to TRBJ2-5; 9 bases are a match to TRBD2. The V and J ends lost 5 bases and 4 bases, in that order; junction bases with no gene match: 5. CDR1 is SEHNR, CDR2 FQNEAQ, per germline (reference sequence). The CDR3 sequence is 14 residues long. The CDR3, as DNA: TGTGCCAGCAGCGTCGTGACTAGCGGAGAGACCCAGTACTTC. Amino acid sequence: CASSVVTSGETQYF.

This clonotype was picked up one time. The gene calls are TRBV12-3 or TRBV12-4 and TRBJ1-6; maybe TRBD1 (6 bases). Trimming left V 5 bases short and J 7 bases short, with 12 bases between. The CDR3 runs 14 residues. CDR3 in DNA: TGTGCCAGCAGTGTACAGGGAGGGAATTCACCCCTCCACTTT. This encodes CASSVQGGNSPLHF.

This clonotype was detected a few times. V is TRBV5-1 and J is TRBJ2-7, with D perhaps matching TRBD1 (6 bases). Germline V lookup: CDR1 SGHRS, CDR2 YFSETQ. V was pared by 7 bases and J by 2 bases, with 13 bases between. This CDR3 spans 13 amino acids. CDR3 DNA sequence: TGCGCCAGCCAGGGGCTAGATCCCTACGAGCAGTACTTC. This sequence encodes CASQGLDPYEQYF.